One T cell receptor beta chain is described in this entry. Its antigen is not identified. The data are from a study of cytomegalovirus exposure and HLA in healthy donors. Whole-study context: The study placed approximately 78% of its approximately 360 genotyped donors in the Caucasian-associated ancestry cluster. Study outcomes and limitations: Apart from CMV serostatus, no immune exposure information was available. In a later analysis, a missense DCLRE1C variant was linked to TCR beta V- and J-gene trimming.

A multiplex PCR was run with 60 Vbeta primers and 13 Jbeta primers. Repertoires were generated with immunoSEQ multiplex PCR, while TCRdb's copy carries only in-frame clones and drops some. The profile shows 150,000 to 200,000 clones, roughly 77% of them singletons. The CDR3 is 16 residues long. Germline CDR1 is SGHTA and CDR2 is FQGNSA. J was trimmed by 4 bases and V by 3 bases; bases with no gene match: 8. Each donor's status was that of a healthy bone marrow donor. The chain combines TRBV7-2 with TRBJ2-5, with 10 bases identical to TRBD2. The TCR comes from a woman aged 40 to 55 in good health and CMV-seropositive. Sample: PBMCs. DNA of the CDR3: TGTGCCAGCAGCTTCGCTCTAGCGGGAGTCGGAGAGACCCAGTACTTC. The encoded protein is CASSFALAGVGETQYF.